Each of the 14 T cell receptor beta chains below was sequenced from the same sample in a study of beta chain features in type 1 diabetes. The study, taken as a whole, reports: Type 1 diabetes patients showed a moderate but significant shortening of TCRB CDR3s in all four CD4+ subsets.

cDNA synthesis used the whole RNA isolate, giving expressed TCRB sequences. The repertoire was sequenced with immunoSEQ multiplex PCR; TCRdb's copy has only in-frame clones and lacks some. The data hold about 710,000 clones, with roughly an eighth observed a single time. These receptors have no known antigen. The specimen was naive CD4+ T cells from blood. The source is a man aged 18-30 years with type 1 diabetes.

The DNA for the CDR3 is TGTGCCAGCAGTTTGAAGGTCGATGAGCAGTTCTTC. Translating gives CASSLKVDEQFF. The chain combines TRBV27 with TRBJ2-1; D remains ambiguous. Trimming took 3 bases from V and 8 from J, leaving 8 bases between them. Germline loops: CDR1 MNHEY, CDR2 SMNVEV (reference sequence). The CDR3 consists of 12 residues.

This clone appeared a few times. The chain couples TRBV29-1 to TRBJ2-4; D not certain. The V end lost 4 bases, the J end lost 5 bases, and 15 bases lay between the germline ends. The CDR3 extends over 14 amino acids. Looked up from germline, CDR1 is SQVTM and CDR2 is ANQGSEA. CDR3 sequence: CSVVVGYRENIQYF. CDR3 sequence (DNA): TGCAGCGTTGTAGTCGGGTATCGGGAAAACATTCAGTACTTC.

V is TRBV25-1 and J is TRBJ2-7, with a possible D match to TRBD1 (6 bases). The length of the CDR3 is 16 residues. In germline, CDR1 is MGHDK, CDR2 SYGVNS. Trimming stripped 3 bases from V and 2 bases from J, with 17 bases between. CDR3 coding DNA: TGTGCCAGCAGTGAGTACGAGGGGGAACGGACCTACGAGCAGTACTTC. Translating it yields CASSEYEGERTYEQYF.

The sample holds a few counts of this clone. This chain links TRBV6-1 with TRBJ2-6; perhaps TRBD1 as D (5 bases). Trimming removed 4 bases at V and 0 bases at J, with 16 bases between. Germline loops: CDR1 MNHNS, CDR2 SASEGT. The CDR3 runs 18 residues. CDR3 amino acids: CASSVGLDSLSGANVLTF. As DNA, the CDR3 is TGTGCCAGCAGTGTGGGGTTAGACAGTCTCTCTGGGGCCAACGTCCTGACTTTC.

The V gene is TRBV2, the J gene TRBJ1-2, with D tentatively TRBD1 (5 bases). V lost 5 bases and J 4 bases, leaving 5 bases between the germline ends. CDR3 length: 11 amino acids. Germline values: CDR1 SNHLY, CDR2 FYNNEI. The CDR3 loop reads CASSTGYGYTF. Here the CDR3 DNA reads TGTGCCAGCAGTACAGGCTATGGCTACACCTTC.

This clone has a handful of counts. The rearrangement uses TRBV2 and TRBJ2-5, with TRBD1 as a possible D gene (6 bases). This CDR3 is 13 amino acids long. Germline values: CDR1 SNHLY, CDR2 FYNNEI. V shed 11 bases and J shed 5 bases, with 18 bases lying between them. The CDR3 region has the DNA TGTGCCGGGGGCTTCGCTCTTCAGGAGACCCAGTACTTC. As protein: CAGGFALQETQYF.

A note on this clone: Distinct nucleotide sequences in the sample also encode this CDR3. The rearrangement uses TRBV30 and TRBJ1-1; possibly TRBD1 for D (5 bases). Germline lookup yields CDR1 GTSNPN and CDR2 SVGIG (reference sequence). The CDR3 spans 13 residues. V lost 0 bases and J 3 bases, leaving 8 bases between the germline ends. CDR3 protein: CAWSVQGDTEAFF. The CDR3 DNA reads TGTGCCTGGAGTGTACAAGGGGACACTGAAGCTTTCTTT.

The chain combines TRBV2 with TRBJ2-7; TRBD1 aligns across 10 bases. The CDR3 is 14 amino acids. Looked up from germline, CDR1 is SNHLY and CDR2 is FYNNEI. V was clipped by 6 bases and J by 6 bases; unmatched bases: 8. CDR3 protein: CASSGDRGRSEQYF. CDR3 bases: TGTGCCAGCAGCGGAGACAGGGGGCGAAGCGAGCAGTACTTC.

This clone was seen a few times. Other DNA sequences within the sample encode an identical CDR3. V gene TRBV30 combines with J gene TRBJ1-1, with D unclear. Germline V gene sequence: CDR1 GTSNPN, CDR2 SVGIG (reference sequence). The CDR3 length is 13 residues. V shed 0 bases and J shed 2 bases, with 7 bases lying between them. CDR3 in amino acids: CAWSVRGNTEAFF. The DNA of the CDR3 is TGTGCCTGGAGTGTACGGGGTAACACTGAAGCTTTCTTT.

This clone was seen only a few times. This chain links TRBV5-1 with TRBJ2-7; 8 bases fit TRBD1. This CDR3 spans 15 amino acids. Germline CDR1 and CDR2: SGHRS and YFSETQ. Losses at the gene ends were 2 bases for V and 3 bases for J; bases not matched to a gene: 7. In DNA, the CDR3 is TGCGCCAGCAGCTTCGTGACAGGGGCCGTCTACGAGCAGTACTTC. Protein: CASSFVTGAVYEQYF.

The genes are TRBV27 and TRBJ1-1, with a weak D call TRBD1 (5 bases). V gave up 8 bases and J gave up 4 bases, with 14 bases separating them. CDR3 length: 13 residues. CDR1 and CDR2 from the germline V gene are MNHEY and SMNVEV (reference sequence). The DNA for the CDR3 is TGTGCCAGCTCTCCAAGGGGAGCCACTGAAGCTTTCTTT. Its translation is CASSPRGATEAFF.

V is TRBV5-1 and J is TRBJ2-5; 8 nucleotides match TRBD2. The CDR3 runs to 13 residues. The germline V gene has CDR1 SGHRS and CDR2 YFSETQ. Losses at the gene ends were 4 bases for V and 4 bases for J; bases not matched to a gene: 3. CDR3 sequence reads: CASSPTSVETQYF. DNA for the CDR3: TGCGCCAGCAGCCCGACTAGCGTAGAGACCCAGTACTTC.

The chain links TRBV28 to TRBJ2-1; no firm D call. Germline assignment: CDR1 MDHEN and CDR2 SYDVKM. The CDR3 length is 12 residues. The V gene lost 5 bases and the J gene lost 9 bases, with 11 bases spanning the gap. The chain's CDR3 is CASSILGFEQFF. CDR3 coding DNA: TGTGCCAGCAGTATACTGGGGTTTGAGCAGTTCTTC.

The rearrangement joins TRBV27 to TRBJ2-7; D is unresolved. The CDR3 contains 14 residues. The ends were cut back, 5 bases at V and 0 bases at J, with 11 bases in the middle. Germline V gene data show CDR1 as MNHEY and CDR2 as SMNVEV (reference sequence). CDR3 residues: CASSTRGSSYEQYF. The CDR3 DNA reads TGTGCCAGCAGTACCCGAGGAAGCTCCTACGAGCAGTACTTC.